This T cell receptor (beta chain) was captured by sequencing in a study of response to subunit inactivated influenza vaccine. Study-wide findings and caveats: The authors suggested that few new T cells are recruited per seasonal influenza vaccination.

For this clonotype: Its antigen is as yet unknown.

MiXCR, applied by TCRdb to the RT-PCR reads, yields one record per CDR3 protein. The sample lists about 190,000 distinct CDR3 sequences, roughly 14% seen once, with approximately 25% in the top ten. Unmatched junction bases numbered 7, after V lost 7 bases and J lost 2 bases. This CDR3 region has 13 residues. Germline loops: CDR1 SQVTM, CDR2 ANQGSEA. Sequenced material: CD8+ T cells sorted from PBMCs, taken less than 6 days after vaccination. This sequence originates from a man in his fifties who received an inactivated influenza vaccine. The rearrangement uses TRBV29-1 and TRBJ2-7, with TRBD1 matching over 8 bases. CDR3 sequence reads: CSALTGETYEQYF. The CDR3 DNA reads as TGCAGCGCCTTGACAGGGGAAACCTACGAGCAGTACTTC.